This T cell receptor beta chain was documented in a study of radiotherapy plus CTLA-4 blockade in lung cancer. Points from the study as a whole: Once radiotherapy plus ipilimumab had been given, TCR clones derived from tumor expanded in blood.

Sequencing was performed with immunoSEQ multiplex PCR; in TCRdb, only in-frame clones are kept and a portion is missing. The profile covers some 37,000 clones, with about 73% appearing a single time and less than 9% taken by the ten largest. Focal radiation was given together with CTLA-4 blockade (ipilimumab) to patients with chemo-refractory metastatic non-small-cell lung cancer. This clone was seen just once. Its antigen is not known. CDR3 length: 13 amino acids. Germline CDR1 and CDR2: SGHKS and YYEKEE (reference sequence). Trimming pared 4 bases from V and 0 bases from J, leaving 5 bases between. The rearrangement links TRBV5-5 to TRBJ1-5; no definite D call. This sample comprised peripheral blood, obtained from a patient treated with radiotherapy plus ipilimumab. This sequence originates from a human donor with non-small cell lung cancer who had stable disease on radiotherapy plus ipilimumab. Written as DNA, the CDR3 is TGTGCCAGCAGCCCTGATAGCAATCAGCCCCAGCATTTT. It specifies CASSPDSNQPQHF.